This T cell receptor (beta chain) was recorded in a study of T cell clonality in common variable immunodeficiency (dated by TCRdb to about 2015). The paper as a whole reports these results and caveats: Healthy controls shared more TCRbeta clones with each other than CVID subjects shared among themselves (p < 0.0001). Compared with healthy controls, CVID subjects showed increased TCRbeta clonality (t-test p = 0.018), a feature most characteristic of about a third of subjects. Despite equal DNA input, controls averaged approximately 82,000 unique sequences per sample versus around 30,000 in CVID samples. Fewer deletions and N-nucleotide insertions were reportedly observed in CVID TCRbeta sequences, and highly modified clones with 13 or more V deletions were reportedly absent from CVID TCRbeta sequences. Correlations of repertoire features with clinical complications were constrained by heterogeneity among patients within the CVID cohort. The authors noted that sequencing repertoires of T cell subpopulations would be needed to clarify what caused the increased clonality in CVID.

For sequencing input, CVID and control samples contributed equivalent amounts of genomic DNA. For every sample, a 60 bp segment covering the rearranged TCRbeta CDR3 region was amplified and then sequenced. The immunoSEQ assay, a bias-corrected multiplex PCR combined with high-throughput sequencing, was used to amplify TCRbeta. From the authors' description of their analysis: Every unique nucleotide sequence counted as a clone and was annotated with V, D and J genes, copy number and frequency. Sequences were labeled productive if in frame, and non-productive if out of frame or containing stop codons. As previously described, clonality was calculated on the basis of Shannon's entropy. The predicted amino acid sequences of productive clones were used to derive the mean CDR3 Kyte-Doolittle hydropathy. Using the R hclust function, scaled V gene usage was clustered hierarchically with Manhattan distance and complete linkage. Sharing of clones by CDR3 amino acid sequence was evaluated through resampling of 12 repertoires per group over 100 rounds. Repertoires were searched for roughly 70 published EBV-specific and a few hundred published CMV-specific TCRbeta sequences. Two CVID samples that yielded fewer than 10,000 sequences were excluded from the analysis, so approximately 40 CVID repertoires were retained. TCRdb limited this immuneACCESS table to in-frame rearrangements with V and J called. A share of clones is missing; checked studies link under half to unresolved V genes, and the rest is unexplained. V and J calls and clone size are as listed in that table; D and trimming were resolved from the DNA. With about 34,000 clones recorded, this sample contains no clone counted only once. Around 28% of the sample belongs to the ten largest clones.

Reading from cysteine to phenylalanine, the CDR3 counts 18 amino acids. The 45 bases shown cover part of the CDR3, and their frame starts at base 1. CDR1 and CDR2 are read off the germline V gene as MGHRA and YSYEKL. V is reduced by 0 bases and J by 7 bases, leaving a spacing of 22 bases between them. Many counts were recorded for this clone. The target of this receptor is not known. The read is 3 residues too short to cover the CDR3 end, so that end is filled in from the germline J gene. CVID was diagnosed by standard criteria: serum IgG, IgA and/or IgM reduced below normal range, plus specific antibody deficiency. There were fewer than 45 subjects in the CVID group (roughly 30 male and about 15 female), ranging in age from about 9 to 65 years, with a mean age of around 40. Predominantly Caucasian heritage was noted among both the CVID patients and the healthy controls. All CVID subjects had received replacement immunoglobulin therapy for at least one year at the time of study participation. When blood was collected, none of the CVID subjects were ill or on immunomodulatory or immunosuppressive medication. From each donor, roughly 5 to 8 ml of heparinized peripheral whole blood was collected. Genomic DNA from adults with common variable immune deficiency (CVID) and from healthy adult controls was the source for sequencing TCRbeta CDR3 repertoires. To isolate peripheral blood mononuclear cells, diluted blood was subjected to density centrifugation over Hypaque 1077 or Ficoll-Paque. Genomic DNA was obtained from unsorted mononuclear cells through either Qiagen column purification or a centrifugation-based method.

The sequenced material came from peripheral blood mononuclear cells. The chain is assembled from TRBV4-1 and TRBJ2-1; a weak D assignment points to TRBD2 (5 bases agree). This sequence originates from a human donor with common variable immunodeficiency. The CDR3 DNA, read in part, is TGCGCCAGCAGCCAAGATCGGGTTACTAGTTTTGCGATGAATGAG. The encoded protein is CASSQDRVTSFAMNE. The CDR3 in full is CASSQDRVTSFAMNEQFF.